Below, 7 T cell receptor beta chains from the same sample are listed, as sequenced in a study of beta chain features in type 1 diabetes. Expressed TCRB transcripts were sequenced because the entire RNA isolate underwent reverse transcription. TCRdb's copy holds only in-frame clones and misses some; the assay was immunoSEQ multiplex PCR. The repertoire has about 180,000 clones, less than 15% of them found once; the top ten carry approximately 0.64%. Source material: central memory CD4+ T cells from blood. These receptors all stem from a young woman in good health.

The chain carries TRBV19 and TRBJ2-3; 7 bases are shared with TRBD2. Germline CDR1 LNHDA, CDR2 SQIVND (reference sequence). With V trimmed by 5 bases and J by 11 bases, 7 bases remained unmatched. This CDR3 region has 12 residues. The CDR3 region has the DNA TGTGCCAGTAGTGCGGGAGTTAGCGTGCAGTATTTT. Translated, it gives CASSAGVSVQYF. Combining the CDR3 with reference TRBV19 and TRBJ2-3 gives the whole variable domain DGGITQSPKYLFRKEGQNVTLSCEQNLNHDAMYWYRQDPGQGLRLIYYSQIVNDFQKGDIAEGYSVSREKKESFPLTVTSAQKNPTAFYLCASSAGVSVQYFGPGTRLTVL.

The chain carries TRBV5-1 and TRBJ2-7; 7 nucleotides line up with TRBD1. This CDR3 comprises 14 residues. The V and J ends lost 0 bases and 2 bases, in that order; junction bases with no gene match: 2. CDR1 is SGHRS, CDR2 YFSETQ, per germline. The CDR3: CASSLGQGPYEQYF. In nucleotides, the CDR3 is TGCGCCAGCAGCTTGGGACAGGGCCCCTACGAGCAGTACTTC.

The rearrangement uses TRBV14 and TRBJ2-7, with D hard to call. CDR3 length: 13 residues. V lost 1 base to trimming and J lost 6 bases, with 10 bases between them. From germline, CDR1 is SGHDN and CDR2 FVKESK. This CDR3 is CASSQGPRREQYF. Written as DNA, the CDR3 is TGTGCCAGCAGCCAAGGGCCTAGGCGCGAGCAGTACTTC.

Only one count was recorded for this clone. The J gene is TRBJ1-2, the V gene TRBV6-5; a possible D gene is TRBD1 (5 bases). The V end was cut by 6 bases, the J end by 6 bases, with 14 bases between. The CDR3 loop spans 13 amino acids. CDR1 and CDR2 from the germline V gene are MNHEY and SVGAGI. CDR3 loop: CASRPRLGDGYTF. The CDR3 region has the DNA TGTGCCAGCAGACCAAGGTTAGGGGATGGCTACACCTTC.

In DNA, the CDR3 is TGTGCCATCAGTGATACTAGCGGCCTCAATGAGCAGTTCTTC. Its translation is CAISDTSGLNEQFF. V usage is TRBV10-3 and J usage is TRBJ2-1; 8 bases match TRBD2. Germline V gene sequence: CDR1 ENHRY, CDR2 SYGVKD. The CDR3 is 14 amino acids. With V trimmed by 3 bases and J by 6 bases, 4 bases remained unmatched.

The gene calls are TRBV19 and TRBJ1-1; TRBD1 might be the D (5 bases). The CDR3 is 11 amino acids. Germline assignment: CDR1 LNHDA and CDR2 SQIVND (reference sequence). V was clipped by 6 bases and J by 7 bases, with 9 bases between them. The CDR3 spells CASRAQGEAFF. Here the CDR3 DNA reads TGTGCCAGTAGAGCTCAGGGTGAAGCTTTCTTT.

This chain uses TRBV2 with TRBJ2-1, with D maybe TRBD1 (5 bases). The germline V and J ends were trimmed by 8 bases and 9 bases, with 17 bases remaining between them. Looked up from germline, CDR1 is SNHLY and CDR2 is FYNNEI. The CDR3 length is 13 residues. The CDR3 region has the DNA TGTGCCAGCGGAGAACACCAGGGAATTGAGCAGTTCTTC. It is translated as CASGEHQGIEQFF.